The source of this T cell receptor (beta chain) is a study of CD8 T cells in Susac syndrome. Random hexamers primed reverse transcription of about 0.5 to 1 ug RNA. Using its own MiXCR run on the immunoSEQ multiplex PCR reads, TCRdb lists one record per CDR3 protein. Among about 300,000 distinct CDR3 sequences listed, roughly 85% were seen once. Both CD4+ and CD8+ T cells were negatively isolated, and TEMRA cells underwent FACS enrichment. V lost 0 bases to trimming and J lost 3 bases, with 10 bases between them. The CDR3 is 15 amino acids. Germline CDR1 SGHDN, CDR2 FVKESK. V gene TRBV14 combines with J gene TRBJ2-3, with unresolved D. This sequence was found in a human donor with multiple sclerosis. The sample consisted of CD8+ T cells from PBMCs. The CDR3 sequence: CASSQDLSPTDTQYF. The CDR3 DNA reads TGTGCCAGCAGCCAAGATTTAAGCCCGACAGATACGCAGTATTTT.